This T cell receptor beta chain was captured in a study of regulatory T cells in long-lasting Graves disease. The study, taken as a whole, reports: Persistent patients shared more public clonotypes (2,741) than new patients (under 1,000). For persistent Graves' patients, TCR diversity was lower than for newly diagnosed ones.

Both iRepertoire HTBI primers and Arm-PCR of CDR3 regions were used to build the TCR beta libraries. Via MiXCR, TCRdb re-called the multiplex PCR reads, giving one row per CDR3 protein. There are roughly 400,000 distinct CDR3 sequences in the sample; roughly 23% occur only once, and 14% lies in the top ten. Germline V CDR1 and CDR2: DFQATT, SNEGSKA (reference sequence). Trimming stripped 3 bases from V and 2 bases from J, with 14 bases between. The CDR3 runs to 15 residues. Turning to this clonotype: What it binds is not known.

Time point defined: persistent/refractory GD, antithyroid drugs over 5 years with positive TRAb. PBMC-extracted RNA yielded the TCR library. The specimen comprised peripheral blood mononuclear cells (PBMCs), sampled when the disease was refractory, from a patient treated with antithyroid drugs. The chain is built from TRBV20-1 and TRBJ1-5, with D maybe TRBD1 (6 bases). This clonotype was obtained from a female donor with Graves disease. CDR3 sequence reads: CSARGLRQGNQPQHF. CDR3 nucleotides: TGCAGTGCTAGGGGTCTCCGACAGGGCAATCAGCCCCAGCATTTT.